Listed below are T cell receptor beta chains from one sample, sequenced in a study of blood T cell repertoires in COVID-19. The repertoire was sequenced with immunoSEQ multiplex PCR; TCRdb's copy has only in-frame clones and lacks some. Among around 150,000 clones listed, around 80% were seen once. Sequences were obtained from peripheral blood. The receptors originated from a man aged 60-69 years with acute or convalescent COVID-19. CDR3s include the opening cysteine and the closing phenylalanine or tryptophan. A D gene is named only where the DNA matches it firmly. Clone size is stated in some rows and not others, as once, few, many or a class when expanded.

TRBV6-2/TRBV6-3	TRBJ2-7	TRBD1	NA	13	TGTGCCAGCAGCAAGGGACAGATCTACGAGCAGTACTTC	CASSKGQIYEQYF
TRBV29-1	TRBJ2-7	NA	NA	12	TGCAGCGTTACCGAACAGGGATACGAGCAGTACTTC	CSVTEQGYEQYF
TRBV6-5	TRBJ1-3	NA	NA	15	TGTGCCAGCAGAGGGGACATCAGCTCTGGAAACACCATATATTTT	CASRGDISSGNTIYF
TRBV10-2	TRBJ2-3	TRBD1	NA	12	TGCGCCAGCGGACAGGGTTTGGATACGCAGTATTTT	CASGQGLDTQYF
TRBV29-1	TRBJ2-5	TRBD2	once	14	TGCAGCGTTGACGCGGGGGGCCTTGGGGAGACCCAGTACTTC	CSVDAGGLGETQYF
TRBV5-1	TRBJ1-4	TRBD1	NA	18	TGCGCCAGCAGCAGTCAGGGGGAGCCCAGGGCGACTAATGAAAAACTGTTTTTT	CASSSQGEPRATNEKLFF
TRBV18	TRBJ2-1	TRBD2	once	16	TGTGCCAGCTCCCCGACTAGCGGGGGGGTCAGGAATGAGCAGTTCTTC	CASSPTSGGVRNEQFF
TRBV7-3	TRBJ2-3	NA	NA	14	TGTGCCAGCAGCTTAGGGAGAAACACAGATACGCAGTATTTT	CASSLGRNTDTQYF
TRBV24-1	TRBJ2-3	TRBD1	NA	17	TGTGCCACCAGTACCATAGGGCCGGGACAGGGGACAGATACGCAGTATTTT	CATSTIGPGQGTDTQYF
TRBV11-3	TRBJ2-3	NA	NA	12	TGTGCCAGCAGCCTTAGCACAGATACGCAGTATTTT	CASSLSTDTQYF
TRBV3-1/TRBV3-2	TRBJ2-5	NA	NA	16	TGTGCCAGCAGCCAAGATTTTGCGGGGTACCAAGAGACCCAGTACTTC	CASSQDFAGYQETQYF
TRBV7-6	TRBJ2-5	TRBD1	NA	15	TGTGCCAGCAGCTTAGGGGGGACAGCCCAAGAGACCCAGTACTTC	CASSLGGTAQETQYF
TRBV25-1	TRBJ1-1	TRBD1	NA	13	TGTGCCAGCAGGACAGGGGCTGTGACTGAAGCTTTCTTT	CASRTGAVTEAFF
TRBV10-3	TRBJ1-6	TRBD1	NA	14	TGTGCCATCAGTCACGACAGGGTAAATTCACCCCTCCACTTT	CAISHDRVNSPLHF
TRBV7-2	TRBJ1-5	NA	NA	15	TGTGCCAGCAGCTTAGAAGACAGCCCCAATCAGCCCCAGCATTTT	CASSLEDSPNQPQHF
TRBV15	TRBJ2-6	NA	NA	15	TGTGCCACCAGCCAACAGGACTCTGGGGCCAACGTCCTGACTTTC	CATSQQDSGANVLTF
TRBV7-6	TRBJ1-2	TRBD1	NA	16	TGTGCCAGCAGCCCGCTTAGGAACAGGGGATACTATGGCTACACCTTC	CASSPLRNRGYYGYTF
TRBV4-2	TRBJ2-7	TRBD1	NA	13	TGTGCCAGCAGCCCGGACAGGGGCTACGAGCAGTACTTC	CASSPDRGYEQYF
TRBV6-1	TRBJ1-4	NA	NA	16	TGTGCCAGCAGTGAAGGGCAGGGGTATCTTTTTGAAAAACTGTTTTTT	CASSEGQGYLFEKLFF
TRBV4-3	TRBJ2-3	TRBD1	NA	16	TGCGCCAGCAGCCAAGATCCAGGGGGCGAGGGAGATACGCAGTATTTT	CASSQDPGGEGDTQYF
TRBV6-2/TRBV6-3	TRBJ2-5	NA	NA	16	TGTGCCAGCAGTCGCGCAGGAGGCACCGGGCGGGAGACCCAGTACTTC	CASSRAGGTGRETQYF
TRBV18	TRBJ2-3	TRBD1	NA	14	TGTGCCAGCTCGCGGACAGGGGGTTCCGATACGCAGTATTTT	CASSRTGGSDTQYF
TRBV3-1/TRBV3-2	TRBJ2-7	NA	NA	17	TGTGCCAGCAGCCAAAATACAGGGAAGACCCCCTTCTACGAGCAGTACTTC	CASSQNTGKTPFYEQYF
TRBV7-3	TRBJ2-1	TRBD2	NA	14	TGTGCCAGCAGCTGGACTAGCGGAAACAATGAGCAGTTCTTC	CASSWTSGNNEQFF
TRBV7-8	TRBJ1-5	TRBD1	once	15	TGTGCCAGCAGCGCCAGGACAGGGGAGTTCCAGCCCCAGCATTTT	CASSARTGEFQPQHF
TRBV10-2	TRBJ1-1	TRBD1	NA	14	TGCGCCAGCAGTGTGACAGGGGGAAAGGCTGAAGCTTTCTTT	CASSVTGGKAEAFF
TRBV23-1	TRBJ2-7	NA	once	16	TGCGCCAGCAGTCAACCGGAGGACGGGAAAACCTACGAGCAGTACTTC	CASSQPEDGKTYEQYF
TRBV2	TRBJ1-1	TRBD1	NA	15	TGTGCCAGCAGTGGCGGGACAGGGGAGAACACTGAAGCTTTCTTT	CASSGGTGENTEAFF
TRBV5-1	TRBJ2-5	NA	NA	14	TGCGCCAGCAGCTTGAGGCGGCCCCAAGAGACCCAGTACTTC	CASSLRRPQETQYF
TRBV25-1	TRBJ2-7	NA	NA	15	TGTGCCAGCAGTGTAGGGGGTGCCCTCGGGTACGAGCAGTACTTC	CASSVGGALGYEQYF
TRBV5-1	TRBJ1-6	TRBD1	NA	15	TGCGCCAGCAGCTTATGGGACAGGAGTAATTCACCCCTCCACTTT	CASSLWDRSNSPLHF
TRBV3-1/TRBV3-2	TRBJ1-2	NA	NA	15	TGTGCCAGCAGCCCTCCCCTTTCAGGGGACTATGGCTACACCTTC	CASSPPLSGDYGYTF
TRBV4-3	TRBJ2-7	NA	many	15	TGCGCCAGCAGCCAAGATTGGCAGGGTACTTACGAGCAGTACTTC	CASSQDWQGTYEQYF
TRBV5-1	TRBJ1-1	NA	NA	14	TGCGCCAGCAGCGCCACAGGGAAGAACACTGAAGCTTTCTTT	CASSATGKNTEAFF
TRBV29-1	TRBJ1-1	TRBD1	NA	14	TGCAGCGTAGCCACAGGGGGCAGGGCCACTGAAGCTTTCTTT	CSVATGGRATEAFF
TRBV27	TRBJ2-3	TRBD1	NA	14	TGTGCCAGCAGTCTGACAGGGGGCAAAGATACGCAGTATTTT	CASSLTGGKDTQYF
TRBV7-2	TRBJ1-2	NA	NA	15	TGTGCCAGCAGCGCGCACGAATCAAAGAACTATGGCTACACCTTC	CASSAHESKNYGYTF
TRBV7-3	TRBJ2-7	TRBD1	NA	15	TGTGCCAGCAGCTCCGCCGGGACAGGGGGCTACGAGCAGTACTTC	CASSSAGTGGYEQYF
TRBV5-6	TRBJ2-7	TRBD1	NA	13	TGTGCCAGCAGCTTACAGGGGTCCCACGAGCAGTACTTC	CASSLQGSHEQYF
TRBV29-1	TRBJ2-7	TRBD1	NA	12	TGCAGCGTAGGGACAGGGGCTAACGAGCAGTACTTC	CSVGTGANEQYF
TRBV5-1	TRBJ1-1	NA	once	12	TGCGCCAGCAGCTCATCCGGGACAGAAGCTTTCTTT	CASSSSGTEAFF
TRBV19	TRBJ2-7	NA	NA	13	TGTGCCAGTAGTATCGGTCGCGCCGGCGAGCAGTACTTC	CASSIGRAGEQYF
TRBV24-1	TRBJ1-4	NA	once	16	TGTGCCACCAGTGTCAGAGACGAGGCAACTAATGAAAAACTGTTTTTT	CATSVRDEATNEKLFF
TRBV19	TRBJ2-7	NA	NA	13	TGTGCCAGTAGTTCCGTCGGAGGTTACGAGCAGTACTTC	CASSSVGGYEQYF
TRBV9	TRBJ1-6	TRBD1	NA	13	TGTGCCAGCAGCGACAGGGGCGGGTCACCCCTCCACTTT	CASSDRGGSPLHF
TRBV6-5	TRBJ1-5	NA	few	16	TGTGCCAGCAGTTCAAACCAGGCAGGCGCGAATCAGCCCCAGCATTTT	CASSSNQAGANQPQHF
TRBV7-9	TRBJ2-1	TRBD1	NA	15	TGTGCCAGCAGCTTGGGGGACAGCCTCTACAATGAGCAGTTCTTC	CASSLGDSLYNEQFF